A selection of T cell receptor beta chains follows, all from one sample in a study of identical twins. Each CDR3 protein gets one entry after TCRdb re-called the 5' RACE reads with MiXCR. The table records about 690,000 distinct CDR3 sequences, around 6.1% of them present only once. Sequencing used naive T cells sorted from blood. The receptor source for this set is a man aged 18-30 years in good health. Both conserved end residues are part of each CDR3. D genes are given only for firm matches. Clone size is given for some rows only: seen once, a few or many times, or a class if the clone is expanded.

v_call: TRBV6-1; d_call: -; clone_size: few; j_call: TRBJ1-4; cdr3_aa: CASRSLSGTLREKLFF; cdr3_nt: TGTGCCAGCAGGTCCCTATCCGGGACCCTTAGGGAAAAACTGTTTTTT
v_call: TRBV12-3/TRBV12-4; d_call: TRBD1; clone_size: -; j_call: TRBJ2-6; cdr3_aa: CASSMTGLGAGANVLTF; cdr3_nt: TGTGCCAGCAGCATGACAGGGTTGGGTGCTGGGGCCAACGTCCTGACTTTC
v_call: TRBV28; d_call: -; clone_size: few; j_call: TRBJ2-1; cdr3_aa: CAGSRGVNYNEQFF; cdr3_nt: TGTGCCGGCTCTAGGGGGGTAAACTACAATGAGCAGTTCTTC
v_call: TRBV7-8; d_call: -; clone_size: few; j_call: TRBJ2-7; cdr3_aa: CASSLSAGQYEQYF; cdr3_nt: TGTGCCAGCAGCTTATCGGCGGGCCAGTACGAGCAGTACTTC
v_call: TRBV10-2; d_call: -; clone_size: -; j_call: TRBJ2-5; cdr3_aa: CASSESEETQYF; cdr3_nt: TGCGCCAGCAGTGAGTCGGAAGAGACCCAGTACTTC
v_call: TRBV11-2; d_call: TRBD1; clone_size: -; j_call: TRBJ2-3; cdr3_aa: CASSPHRTGGSDTQYF; cdr3_nt: TGTGCCAGCAGTCCCCATCGGACAGGGGGTTCAGATACGCAGTATTTT
v_call: TRBV7-2; d_call: -; clone_size: -; j_call: TRBJ2-3; cdr3_aa: CASSSPLRETQYF; cdr3_nt: TGTGCCAGCAGCTCACCCCTTCGGGAAACGCAGTATTTT
v_call: TRBV7-2; d_call: -; clone_size: many; j_call: TRBJ1-1; cdr3_aa: CASSLTDRTEAFF; cdr3_nt: TGTGCCAGCAGCCTGACAGACCGCACTGAAGCTTTCTTT
v_call: TRBV29-1; d_call: TRBD1; clone_size: -; j_call: TRBJ2-1; cdr3_aa: CSVEDRGPYKYNEQFF; cdr3_nt: TGCAGCGTTGAAGACAGGGGGCCATACAAATACAATGAGCAGTTCTTC
v_call: TRBV24-1; d_call: -; clone_size: few; j_call: TRBJ2-3; cdr3_aa: CATKDRRAQYF; cdr3_nt: TGTGCCACCAAGGACAGACGTGCGCAGTATTTT
v_call: TRBV4-2; d_call: TRBD2; clone_size: -; j_call: TRBJ2-3; cdr3_aa: CASSPLGTSGSVSTDTQYF; cdr3_nt: TGTGCCAGCAGCCCCCTCGGGACTAGCGGGAGTGTAAGCACAGATACGCAGTATTTT
v_call: TRBV2; d_call: TRBD2; clone_size: few; j_call: TRBJ2-3; cdr3_aa: CASRRLAGATDTQYF; cdr3_nt: TGTGCCAGCAGACGACTAGCGGGAGCCACAGATACGCAGTATTTT
v_call: TRBV10-3; d_call: -; clone_size: many; j_call: TRBJ2-3; cdr3_aa: CATALMEGSGTDTQYF; cdr3_nt: TGTGCCACCGCCCTGATGGAGGGAAGTGGGACAGATACGCAGTATTTT
v_call: TRBV6-2/TRBV6-3; d_call: -; clone_size: many; j_call: TRBJ2-3; cdr3_aa: CAGSGSTDTQYF; cdr3_nt: TGTGCCGGAAGTGGGAGCACAGATACGCAGTATTTT
v_call: TRBV20-1; d_call: -; clone_size: few; j_call: TRBJ2-5; cdr3_aa: CSAKNMAVTGTQYF; cdr3_nt: TGCAGTGCTAAGAATATGGCGGTCACAGGGACCCAGTACTTC
v_call: TRBV6-2/TRBV6-3; d_call: -; clone_size: few; j_call: TRBJ2-6; cdr3_aa: CASSLFGSGANVLTF; cdr3_nt: TGTGCCAGCAGCCTCTTTGGCTCTGGGGCCAACGTCCTGACTTTC
v_call: TRBV12-3/TRBV12-4; d_call: -; clone_size: few; j_call: TRBJ1-4; cdr3_aa: CASSPAVREKLFF; cdr3_nt: TGTGCCAGCAGTCCCGCGGTCCGTGAAAAACTGTTTTTT
v_call: TRBV20-1; d_call: TRBD1; clone_size: many; j_call: TRBJ1-4; cdr3_aa: CSASGQGNEKLFF; cdr3_nt: TGCAGTGCTAGCGGACAGGGAAATGAAAAACTGTTTTTT
v_call: TRBV6-4; d_call: -; clone_size: few; j_call: TRBJ1-2; cdr3_aa: CASSQAGTYGYTF; cdr3_nt: TGTGCCAGCAGTCAGGCAGGGACCTATGGCTACACCTTC
v_call: TRBV5-1; d_call: -; clone_size: many; j_call: TRBJ2-3; cdr3_aa: CASSLTPREADTQYF; cdr3_nt: TGCGCCAGCAGCTTGACTCCCAGGGAGGCCGATACGCAGTATTTT
v_call: TRBV12-3/TRBV12-4; d_call: -; clone_size: many; j_call: TRBJ2-1; cdr3_aa: CASSFGRGAFF; cdr3_nt: -
v_call: TRBV18; d_call: TRBD1; clone_size: few; j_call: TRBJ1-2; cdr3_aa: CASSPNRGDPYGYTF; cdr3_nt: TGTGCCAGCTCACCGAACAGGGGCGACCCCTATGGCTACACCTTC
v_call: TRBV7-2; d_call: TRBD2; clone_size: many; j_call: TRBJ2-1; cdr3_aa: CASSPGLAGTNEQFF; cdr3_nt: TGTGCCAGCAGCCCGGGACTAGCGGGGACCAATGAGCAGTTCTTC
v_call: TRBV12-3/TRBV12-4; d_call: -; clone_size: many; j_call: TRBJ1-5; cdr3_aa: CASSFLRGGNQPQHF; cdr3_nt: TGTGCCAGCAGTTTTCTACGGGGCGGCAATCAGCCCCAGCATTTT
v_call: TRBV2; d_call: -; clone_size: few; j_call: TRBJ2-5; cdr3_aa: CARTSERHQETQYF; cdr3_nt: TGTGCCAGGACCTCCGAGAGGCACCAAGAGACCCAGTACTTC
v_call: TRBV4-1; d_call: TRBD1; clone_size: few; j_call: TRBJ1-1; cdr3_aa: CASSPKRAQGLSEAFF; cdr3_nt: TGCGCCAGCAGCCCCAAACGGGCACAGGGGTTATCTGAAGCTTTCTTT
v_call: TRBV5-1; d_call: -; clone_size: -; j_call: TRBJ2-5; cdr3_aa: CASSLGGTTETQYF; cdr3_nt: TGCGCCAGCAGCTTGGGCGGGACAACGGAGACCCAGTACTTC
v_call: TRBV7-3; d_call: TRBD2; clone_size: few; j_call: TRBJ2-2; cdr3_aa: CASSSGTSGELFF; cdr3_nt: TGTGCCAGCAGCAGCGGGACCTCCGGGGAGCTGTTTTTT
v_call: TRBV7-9; d_call: TRBD2; clone_size: many; j_call: TRBJ2-7; cdr3_aa: CASSFMTSGYSYEQYF; cdr3_nt: TGTGCCAGCAGCTTTATGACTAGCGGGTATTCCTACGAGCAGTACTTC
v_call: TRBV28; d_call: -; clone_size: few; j_call: TRBJ1-2; cdr3_aa: CASTRQVGYGYTF; cdr3_nt: TGTGCCAGCACCCGACAGGTGGGGTATGGCTACACCTTC
v_call: TRBV19; d_call: TRBD1; clone_size: many; j_call: TRBJ2-2; cdr3_aa: CASTPGQGPGELFF; cdr3_nt: TGTGCCAGTACCCCGGGACAGGGTCCCGGGGAGCTGTTTTTT
v_call: TRBV12-3/TRBV12-4; d_call: TRBD2; clone_size: many; j_call: TRBJ2-1; cdr3_aa: CASSHGLAGVEQFF; cdr3_nt: TGTGCCAGCAGCCACGGACTAGCGGGAGTGGAGCAGTTCTTC
v_call: TRBV5-6; d_call: -; clone_size: many; j_call: TRBJ2-5; cdr3_aa: CASSPVQALKTQYF; cdr3_nt: TGTGCCAGCAGCCCCGTACAAGCGTTGAAGACCCAGTACTTC
v_call: TRBV4-3; d_call: TRBD1; clone_size: few; j_call: TRBJ1-1; cdr3_aa: CASSQVGQGMNTEAFF; cdr3_nt: TGCGCCAGCAGCCAAGTGGGACAGGGGATGAACACTGAAGCTTTCTTT
v_call: TRBV3-1; d_call: TRBD2; clone_size: few; j_call: TRBJ2-1; cdr3_aa: CASSWTSGDGNEQFF; cdr3_nt: TGTGCCAGCAGCTGGACTAGCGGGGACGGCAATGAGCAGTTCTTC
v_call: TRBV27; d_call: TRBD2; clone_size: many; j_call: TRBJ2-1; cdr3_aa: CASSDGTSGYYNEQFF; cdr3_nt: TGTGCCAGCAGTGACGGGACTAGCGGGTACTACAATGAGCAGTTCTTC
v_call: TRBV5-1; d_call: -; clone_size: many; j_call: TRBJ1-2; cdr3_aa: CASSTDAGSYGYTF; cdr3_nt: TGCGCCAGCAGCACGGACGCAGGGTCCTATGGCTACACCTTC
v_call: TRBV4-1; d_call: -; clone_size: few; j_call: TRBJ2-1; cdr3_aa: CASNGGTDSYNEQFF; cdr3_nt: TGCGCCAGTAATGGGGGGACAGACTCCTACAATGAGCAGTTCTTC
v_call: TRBV6-5; d_call: TRBD2; clone_size: -; j_call: TRBJ2-1; cdr3_aa: CASSYHREAYNEQFF; cdr3_nt: TGTGCCAGCAGTTACCATCGGGAGGCCTACAATGAGCAGTTCTTC
v_call: TRBV4-2; d_call: TRBD2; clone_size: many; j_call: TRBJ2-1; cdr3_aa: CASSQVSSGGYNEQFF; cdr3_nt: TGTGCCAGCAGCCAAGTATCAAGCGGGGGTTACAATGAGCAGTTCTTC
v_call: TRBV18; d_call: -; clone_size: many; j_call: TRBJ1-1; cdr3_aa: CASSPISENTEAFF; cdr3_nt: TGTGCCAGCTCACCGATCAGCGAGAACACTGAAGCTTTCTTT
v_call: TRBV5-1; d_call: TRBD1; clone_size: few; j_call: TRBJ2-5; cdr3_aa: CASSWGTGEETQYF; cdr3_nt: TGCGCCAGCAGCTGGGGGACAGGGGAAGAGACCCAGTACTTC
v_call: TRBV7-9; d_call: TRBD2; clone_size: -; j_call: TRBJ2-1; cdr3_aa: CASNLAGGTYNEQFF; cdr3_nt: TGTGCCAGCAACCTAGCGGGTGGGACCTACAATGAGCAGTTCTTC
v_call: TRBV5-6; d_call: -; clone_size: few; j_call: TRBJ2-1; cdr3_aa: CASSLWAAGEQFF; cdr3_nt: TGTGCCAGCAGCTTGTGGGCGGCGGGTGAGCAGTTCTTC
v_call: TRBV28; d_call: -; clone_size: many; j_call: TRBJ2-7; cdr3_aa: CASSTWTGEDEQYF; cdr3_nt: TGTGCCAGCAGTACCTGGACCGGAGAGGACGAGCAGTACTTC
v_call: TRBV20-1; d_call: TRBD2; clone_size: many; j_call: TRBJ2-1; cdr3_aa: CSIGGSTYNEQFF; cdr3_nt: TGCAGCATTGGCGGGAGTACCTACAATGAGCAGTTCTTC
v_call: TRBV3-1; d_call: -; clone_size: -; j_call: TRBJ1-4; cdr3_aa: CASSQLFMPVNEKLFF; cdr3_nt: TGTGCCAGCAGCCAACTTTTTATGCCGGTTAATGAAAAACTGTTTTTT
v_call: TRBV25-1; d_call: TRBD2; clone_size: -; j_call: TRBJ2-7; cdr3_aa: CASSQGGTSGRAATYEQYF; cdr3_nt: TGTGCCAGCAGTCAGGGTGGGACTAGCGGGAGGGCCGCTACCTACGAGCAGTACTTC
v_call: TRBV6-1; d_call: TRBD2; clone_size: few; j_call: TRBJ2-1; cdr3_aa: CATHGTSGHNEQFF; cdr3_nt: TGTGCCACCCACGGGACTAGCGGCCACAATGAGCAGTTCTTC
v_call: TRBV7-9; d_call: -; clone_size: few; j_call: TRBJ1-5; cdr3_aa: CASSGEGEPQHF; cdr3_nt: TGTGCCAGCAGCGGCGAGGGGGAGCCCCAGCATTTT
v_call: TRBV27; d_call: -; clone_size: -; j_call: TRBJ2-2; cdr3_aa: CASSPDPAGNTGELFF; cdr3_nt: TGTGCCAGCAGCCCCGATCCAGCGGGGAACACCGGGGAGCTGTTTTTT
v_call: TRBV20-1; d_call: TRBD2; clone_size: many; j_call: TRBJ2-1; cdr3_aa: CSARDRAGGSGYNEQFF; cdr3_nt: TGCAGTGCTAGAGACCGAGCGGGAGGGTCAGGCTACAATGAGCAGTTCTTC